This is a list of T cell receptor beta chains from one sample in a study of blood T cells in healthy people across ages. TCRdb reanalysed the 5' RACE reads using MiXCR and keeps one entry per CDR3 protein. The sample lists approximately 880,000 distinct CDR3 sequences, roughly 43% occurring once. Source material: blood. The source of these receptors is a man aged 25 to 45 in good health. Both conserved end residues are part of each CDR3. Fields, in order: J gene, D gene, clone size, V gene, CDR3 protein, CDR3 DNA. A D gene is named only where the DNA matches it firmly. The size entry is marked missing in some rows and otherwise reads once, few, many or a size class.

TRBJ1-6,.,few,TRBV20-1,CSAWIRGLNSPLHF,TGCAGTGCTTGGATCAGGGGACTTAATTCACCCCTCCACTTT
TRBJ2-7,TRBD1,.,TRBV27,CASSSTTGYYEQYF,TGTGCCAGCAGTTCCACGACAGGGTACTACGAGCAGTACTTC
TRBJ1-2,.,once,TRBV29-1,CSVEGRWYGYTF,TGCAGCGTTGAGGGACGGTGGTATGGCTACACCTTC
TRBJ2-3,.,few,TRBV15,CATSRDQAFTDTQYF,TGTGCCACCAGCAGAGATCAAGCTTTCACAGATACGCAGTATTTT
TRBJ2-1,TRBD2,.,TRBV5-1,CASSTGLSSGRNYNEQFF,TGCGCCAGCAGCACGGGCTTATCGAGCGGGAGAAACTACAATGAGCAGTTCTTC
TRBJ2-1,TRBD2,.,TRBV6-5,CASTPDSGGYNEQFF,TGTGCCAGCACCCCGGATAGCGGGGGCTACAATGAGCAGTTCTTC
TRBJ2-3,.,few,TRBV6-4,CASSETRGVDTQYF,TGTGCCAGCAGTGAGACCCGGGGAGTAGATACGCAGTATTTT
TRBJ2-1,.,.,TRBV20-1,CSARDMGKMGKKYNEQFF,TGCAGTGCTAGAGATATGGGGAAAATGGGGAAAAAATACAATGAGCAGTTCTTC
TRBJ2-7,TRBD2,.,TRBV28,CASSKWQGGNSYEQYF,TGTGCCAGCAGTAAGTGGCAGGGAGGGAACTCCTACGAGCAGTACTTC
TRBJ2-1,.,.,TRBV5-6,CASSDRAGYNEQFF,TGTGCCAGCAGCGACCGTGCGGGTTACAATGAGCAGTTCTTC
TRBJ1-5,.,.,TRBV7-2,CASSLDPGAQPQHF,TGTGCCAGCAGCTTAGATCCAGGGGCTCAGCCCCAGCATTTT
TRBJ1-5,TRBD1,few,TRBV5-5,CASSSEGTGRQPQHF,TGTGCCAGCAGCTCAGAAGGGACAGGGCGTCAGCCCCAGCATTTT
TRBJ2-7,.,.,TRBV3-1,CASSLLGERNEQYF,TGTGCCAGCAGCCTCTTGGGGGAGAGGAACGAGCAGTACTTC
TRBJ2-7,TRBD2,.,TRBV3-1,CASSQEGGLAGAYEQYF,TGTGCCAGCAGCCAAGAAGGAGGCCTAGCGGGGGCCTACGAGCAGTACTTC